A selection of T cell receptor beta chains follows, all from one sample in a study of OX40 agonist ivuxolimab in advanced cancers. TCRdb's copy holds only in-frame clones and misses some; the assay was immunoSEQ multiplex PCR. The sample records 50,000 to 65,000 clones, about four fifths being singletons. This specimen was CD4+ or CD8+ T cells sorted from blood, taken in a trial of the OX40 agonist ivuxolimab. The source of these receptors is an adult with an advanced solid tumor such as melanoma, head and neck, liver or kidney cancer. Each CDR3 is given with its conserved first and last residue. Fields, in order: CDR3 length, V gene, D gene, clone size, J gene, CDR3 DNA, CDR3 protein. A D gene is named only where the DNA matches it firmly. Size is omitted from some rows. Given values are once, few, many or a class for expanded clones.

length: 16; V: TRBV9; D: .; size: .; J: TRBJ2-6; DNA: TGTGCCAGCAGCGTACGACGGTCGTCTGGGGCCAACGTCCTGACTTTC; CDR3: CASSVRRSSGANVLTF
length: 14; V: TRBV7-3; D: .; size: few; J: TRBJ1-1; DNA: TGTGCCAGCAGCTTAAGGTCGGGGGACACTGAAGCTTTCTTT; CDR3: CASSLRSGDTEAFF
length: 16; V: TRBV4-2; D: .; size: few; J: TRBJ2-1; DNA: TGTGCCAGCAGCCAAGCGGGTCGGATCTCCTACAATGAGCAGTTCTTC; CDR3: CASSQAGRISYNEQFF
length: 15; V: TRBV2; D: .; size: .; J: TRBJ2-1; DNA: TGTGCCAGCAGTGATCCGCATTCCTCCTCGGATGAGCAGTTCTTC; CDR3: CASSDPHSSSDEQFF
length: 15; V: TRBV11-2; D: TRBD1; size: .; J: TRBJ2-1; DNA: TGTGCCAGCAGACGGACAGGGAGCTCCTACAATGAGCAGTTCTTC; CDR3: CASRRTGSSYNEQFF
length: 13; V: TRBV18; D: TRBD1; size: .; J: TRBJ1-2; DNA: TGTGCCAGCTCAGCAGGGGGTAACTATGGCTACACCTTC; CDR3: CASSAGGNYGYTF
length: 15; V: TRBV4-1; D: .; size: .; J: TRBJ2-3; DNA: TGCGCCAGCAGCCGCGGCACGGGGTCAGAGGATACGCAGTATTTT; CDR3: CASSRGTGSEDTQYF
length: 16; V: TRBV4-2; D: TRBD1; size: .; J: TRBJ1-5; DNA: TGTGCCAGCAGCCAAGAAGGGACAGGCGGTTATCAGCCCCAGCATTTT; CDR3: CASSQEGTGGYQPQHF
length: 13; V: TRBV11-2; D: .; size: .; J: TRBJ2-3; DNA: TGTGCCAGCAGCCGGGGCCGCACAGATACGCAGTATTTT; CDR3: CASSRGRTDTQYF
length: 10; V: TRBV28; D: .; size: few; J: TRBJ1-2; DNA: TGTGCCATAGCGTTACACGGCTACACCTTC; CDR3: CAIALHGYTF
length: 14; V: TRBV18; D: .; size: .; J: TRBJ2-1; DNA: TGTGCCAGCTCACCAGAGAGGTCGTACAATGAGCAGTTCTTC; CDR3: CASSPERSYNEQFF
length: 18; V: TRBV9; D: TRBD2; size: .; J: TRBJ2-1; DNA: TGTGCCAGCAGCGTAGCCCTTCGGAGCGGGAGGTCCTCGAATGAGCAGTTCTTC; CDR3: CASSVALRSGRSSNEQFF
length: 13; V: TRBV7-9; D: TRBD1; size: .; J: TRBJ1-6; DNA: TGTGCCAGCAGCGGACAGGGTAATTCACCCCTCCACTTT; CDR3: CASSGQGNSPLHF
length: 16; V: TRBV11-3; D: .; size: .; J: TRBJ1-6; DNA: TGTGCCAGCAGCTTAGGTACCAGGGTGATCGATTCACCCCTCCACTTT; CDR3: CASSLGTRVIDSPLHF
length: 14; V: TRBV11-3; D: .; size: few; J: TRBJ2-2; DNA: TGTGCCAGCAGCTTAGTCGACAACACCGGGGAGCTGTTTTTT; CDR3: CASSLVDNTGELFF
length: 16; V: TRBV5-1; D: .; size: .; J: TRBJ2-5; DNA: TGCGCCAGCAGCCAAAGCGCGGGACCCGCGGGAGAGACCCAGTACTTC; CDR3: CASSQSAGPAGETQYF
length: 16; V: TRBV4-1; D: TRBD1; size: once; J: TRBJ2-1; DNA: TGCGCCAGCAGCAAGGGGGCCGGTCGACAGATCAATGAGCAGTTCTTC; CDR3: CASSKGAGRQINEQFF
length: 13; V: TRBV6-1; D: .; size: few; J: TRBJ1-1; DNA: TGTGCCAGCAGTGGGACCCTTGGGACTGAAGCTTTCTTT; CDR3: CASSGTLGTEAFF
length: 15; V: TRBV6-6; D: TRBD2; size: .; J: TRBJ2-7; DNA: TGTGCCAGCAGTGACCTCGGGGGGGCCTCCTACGAGCAGTACTTC; CDR3: CASSDLGGASYEQYF
length: 13; V: TRBV5-1; D: .; size: .; J: TRBJ1-1; DNA: TGCGCCAGCTCCCTGTGGGGGGAGACTGAAGCTTTCTTT; CDR3: CASSLWGETEAFF
length: 16; V: TRBV5-1; D: .; size: .; J: TRBJ2-7; DNA: TGCGCCAGCAGCTTGGCCTCGGTGACAACGAGGAACGAGCAGTACTTC; CDR3: CASSLASVTTRNEQYF
length: 17; V: TRBV4-1; D: .; size: few; J: TRBJ2-1; DNA: TGCGCCAGCAGCCAAGATTGGACGGGAGTGAAGTACAATGAGCAGTTCTTC; CDR3: CASSQDWTGVKYNEQFF
length: 11; V: TRBV7-9; D: .; size: .; J: TRBJ1-2; DNA: TGTGCCAGCAGCTTGTTGTATGGCTACACCTTC; CDR3: CASSLLYGYTF
length: 14; V: TRBV2; D: .; size: few; J: TRBJ2-3; DNA: TGTGCCAGCAGTCCGCAGGGAGGCTCAGATACGCAGTATTTT; CDR3: CASSPQGGSDTQYF
length: 15; V: TRBV30; D: TRBD2; size: .; J: TRBJ2-3; DNA: TGTGCCTGGGAAAGTGCGGGAGGGCCGGCAGATACGCAGTATTTT; CDR3: CAWESAGGPADTQYF
length: 14; V: TRBV9; D: .; size: .; J: TRBJ2-3; DNA: TGTGCCAGCAGCGTAGGAAGTGGTACAGATACGCAGTATTTT; CDR3: CASSVGSGTDTQYF
length: 16; V: TRBV10-1; D: TRBD2; size: .; J: TRBJ2-3; DNA: TGCGCCAGCAGTGAGCGTCTAGCGGGGGTCCCAGATACGCAGTATTTT; CDR3: CASSERLAGVPDTQYF
length: 13; V: TRBV7-2; D: .; size: .; J: TRBJ2-5; DNA: TGTGCCAGCAGCTTTACTTTCCAAGAGACCCAGTACTTC; CDR3: CASSFTFQETQYF
length: 13; V: TRBV19; D: TRBD1; size: .; J: TRBJ1-2; DNA: TGTGCCAGTAGCGGACCGGGACAGGGTAGTTCCACCTTC; CDR3: CASSGPGQGSSTF
length: 17; V: TRBV11-1; D: TRBD2; size: .; J: TRBJ2-3; DNA: TGTGCCAGCAGCCCCGGACTATGGCGGGAGAAGTCAGATACGCAGTATTTT; CDR3: CASSPGLWREKSDTQYF
length: 14; V: TRBV4-3; D: TRBD1; size: .; J: TRBJ1-2; DNA: TGCGCCAGCAGCCATGGAGACAGGGGGCTGGGCTACACCTTC; CDR3: CASSHGDRGLGYTF
length: 12; V: TRBV11-3; D: .; size: .; J: TRBJ1-1; DNA: TGTGCCAGCAGGGGGCTGAACACTGAAGCTTTCTTT; CDR3: CASRGLNTEAFF
length: 15; V: TRBV19; D: TRBD2; size: .; J: TRBJ2-1; DNA: TGTGCCAGTAGTGTAGCGGGAGGAGAGTACAATGAGCAGTTCTTC; CDR3: CASSVAGGEYNEQFF
length: 15; V: TRBV18; D: .; size: .; J: TRBJ1-4; DNA: TGTGCCAGCTCATTAACGACATCGACTAATGAAAAACTGTTTTTT; CDR3: CASSLTTSTNEKLFF
length: 13; V: TRBV7-8; D: .; size: .; J: TRBJ2-5; DNA: TGTGCCAGCAGCTCTGGACTGCAAGAGACCCAGTACTTC; CDR3: CASSSGLQETQYF
length: 18; V: TRBV4-2; D: .; size: .; J: TRBJ2-2; DNA: TGTGCCAGCAGCCAAGATGAAGAATGGCAGGAGAACACCGGGGAGCTGTTTTTT; CDR3: CASSQDEEWQENTGELFF